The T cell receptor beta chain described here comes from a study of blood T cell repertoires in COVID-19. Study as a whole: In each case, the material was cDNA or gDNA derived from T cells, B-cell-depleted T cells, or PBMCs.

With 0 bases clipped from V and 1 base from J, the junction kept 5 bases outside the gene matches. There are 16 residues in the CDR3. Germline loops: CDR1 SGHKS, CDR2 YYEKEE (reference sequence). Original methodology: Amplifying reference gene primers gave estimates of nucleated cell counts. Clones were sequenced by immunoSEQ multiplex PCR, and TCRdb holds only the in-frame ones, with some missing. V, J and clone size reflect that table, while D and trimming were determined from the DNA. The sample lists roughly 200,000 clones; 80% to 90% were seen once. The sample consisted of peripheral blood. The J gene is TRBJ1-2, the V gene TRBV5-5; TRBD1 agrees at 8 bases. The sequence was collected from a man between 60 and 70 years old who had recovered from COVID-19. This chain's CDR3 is CASSLGVTGVNYGYTF. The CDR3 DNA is TGTGCCAGCAGCTTGGGGGTGACAGGGGTTAACTATGGCTACACCTTC. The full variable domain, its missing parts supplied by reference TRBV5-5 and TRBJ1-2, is DAGVTQSPTHLIKTRGQQVTLRCSPISGHKSVSWYQQVLGQGPQFIFQYYEKEERGRGNFPDRFSARQFPNYSSELNVNALLLGDSALYLCASSLGVTGVNYGYTFGSGTRLTVV.